This record covers a single TCR beta chain. Its antigen is still unknown. V lost 3 bases and J lost 9, with 12 bases in between. This CDR3 is built from 12 residues. Germline V gene lookup returns CDR1 GTSNPN and CDR2 SVGIG (reference sequence). Produced via immunoSEQ multiplex PCR; TCRdb's table is partial and in-frame only. The repertoire holds 95,000 to 100,000 clones, with roughly 87% as singletons. This sample was included in a study of T cell responses to AZD1222 COVID-19 vaccine. Study overall: Some second doses came at about 4 weeks and others at about 12 weeks; these were pooled.

Points from the study as a whole: Baseline testing showed seropositivity in only six AZD1222 recipients. Sampling that yielded the repertoires occurred only after the peak T cell response. Reportedly, nearly half the spike-specific TCRs target unmutated variant regions.

The sequencing here drew on peripheral blood, taken on day 0 of AZD1222 vaccination. This sequence was found in an adult in good health. The J gene is TRBJ2-1, the V gene TRBV30; D is possibly TRBD2 (5 bases). For the CDR3, the DNA is TGTGCCTGGAGCCCGGGAATTGTTGAGCAGTTCTTC. It yields the protein CAWSPGIVEQFF.